The 9 T cell receptor beta chains presented below share a single source sample, sequenced in a study of blood T cell repertoires in COVID-19. Profiling relied on immunoSEQ multiplex PCR, and the TCRdb table lists in-frame clones only, not all of them. The data hold 150,000 or so clones, with approximately 86% observed a single time. Sequenced: peripheral blood. The receptors here all came from a man in his sixties with COVID-19, enrolled during active disease.

This clone was detected a few times. The genes are TRBV4-2 and TRBJ1-2; 8 positions match TRBD1. The CDR3 is 17 residues long. Unmatched junction bases numbered 11, after V lost 0 bases and J lost 5 bases. Germline loops: CDR1 LGHNA, CDR2 YNFKEQ. The CDR3, as DNA: TGTGCCAGCAGCCAAGATCACCGGACAGGGTTGGAGTATGGCTACACCTTC. The encoded protein is CASSQDHRTGLEYGYTF.

V gene TRBV18 combines with J gene TRBJ1-5, with 8 bases fitting TRBD1. Germline-derived CDR1 and CDR2 are KGHSH and LQKENI. The CDR3 has 16 residues. V shed 3 bases and J 4 bases; nucleotides not matched to a gene: 8. The CDR3 sequence is CASSPMGTGRNQPQHF. The CDR3 region has the DNA TGTGCCAGCTCACCGATGGGGACAGGAAGAAATCAGCCCCAGCATTTT.

The gene calls are TRBV28 and TRBJ2-2, with D perhaps matching TRBD2 (7 bases). Trimming stripped 1 base from V and 5 bases from J, with 14 bases between. Germline CDR1 MDHEN, CDR2 SYDVKM. The CDR3 is 16 residues long. The CDR3 sequence: CASSLLGGGRTGELFF. DNA of the CDR3: TGTGCCAGCAGTTTATTGGGCGGGGGCCGGACCGGGGAGCTGTTTTTT.

The chain couples TRBV28 to TRBJ1-2; 10 bases are a match to TRBD1. J lost 7 bases, V lost 7 bases, and 9 bases had no gene match. Germline CDR1 is MDHEN and CDR2 is SYDVKM. This CDR3 region has 14 residues. The CDR3 loop is CASTSIRDRGGYTF. In nucleotides, the CDR3 is TGTGCCAGCACTAGCATCCGGGACAGGGGTGGCTACACCTTC.

The CDR3 region is CASSPAYNEQFF. CDR3 nucleotides: TGTGCCAGCAGCCCAGCCTACAATGAGCAGTTCTTC. This chain links TRBV9 with TRBJ2-1; unclear D gene. This CDR3 comprises 12 residues. The V gene's germline CDR1 is SGDLS and CDR2 YYNGEE. Trimming left V 4 bases short and J 2 bases short, with 4 bases between.

The V call is TRBV18, the J call TRBJ1-2; 9 bases align to TRBD1. J gave up 3 bases and V 3 bases, and 8 bases lay outside the gene matches. This CDR3 has 16 residues. Germline lookup yields CDR1 KGHSH and CDR2 LQKENI. CDR3 residues: CASSPGQGFVDYGYTF. The DNA for the CDR3 is TGTGCCAGCTCACCGGGACAGGGTTTCGTCGACTATGGCTACACCTTC.

J is TRBJ1-3 and V is TRBV5-4; no clear D gene. CDR1 and CDR2 from the germline V gene are SGHNT and YYREEE (reference sequence). This CDR3 comprises 16 residues. V gave up 1 base and J gave up 4 bases, with 15 bases separating them. The CDR3 sequence is CASSLYPGLRGNTIYF. CDR3 nucleotides: TGTGCCAGCAGCTTGTACCCTGGACTGAGAGGAAACACCATATATTTT.

The sample holds a few counts of this clone. The rearrangement uses TRBV11-2 and TRBJ1-1; D is unresolved. V lost 8 bases and J lost 5, with 9 bases in between. The germline gives CDR1 SGHAT, CDR2 FQNNGV. The CDR3 runs to 11 residues. CDR3: CASLPGTEAFF. CDR3 nucleotides: TGTGCCAGCTTGCCCGGGACTGAAGCTTTCTTT.

The chain joins TRBV4-3 to TRBJ2-2; weak D call: TRBD2 (5 bases). The V and J ends lost 1 base and 3 bases respectively, with 15 bases between them. Germline CDR1 is LGHNA and CDR2 is YSLEER. The CDR3 consists of 17 residues. CDR3 nucleotides: TGCGCCAGCAGCCAAGCTCCTCTGCAGGAGGACACCGGGGAGCTGTTTTTT. It yields the protein CASSQAPLQEDTGELFF.